This T cell receptor beta chain was identified during a study of cytomegalovirus exposure and HLA in healthy donors. Losses at the gene ends were 2 bases for V and 4 bases for J; bases not matched to a gene: 7. Germline V lookup: CDR1 SGDLS, CDR2 YYNGEE. The CDR3 spans 15 residues. The PCR ran on 60 Vbeta and 13 Jbeta primers. TCRdb's table, derived via immunoSEQ multiplex PCR, lists solely in-frame clones and lacks some. Its table lists tens of thousands of clones. This TCR was recovered from a woman in her sixties in good health and CMV-seronegative. V gene TRBV9 combines with J gene TRBJ2-3, with 7 bases matching TRBD2. Sequencing used PBMCs. The CDR3 coding sequence is TGTGCCAGCAGCGTGGGCGGGAGTCTCGCAGATACGCAGTATTTT. Translated, it gives CASSVGGSLADTQYF. Drawing the rest from reference TRBV9 and TRBJ2-3, the complete variable domain is DSGVTQTPKHLITATGQRVTLRCSPRSGDLSVYWYQQSLDQGLQFLIQYYNGEERAKGNILERFSAQQFPDLHSELNLSSLELGDSALYFCASSVGGSLADTQYFGPGTRLTVL.